The 12 T cell receptor beta chains in this list originate from one sample, sequenced in a study of regulatory T cells in long-lasting Graves disease. Library construction for TCR beta used iRepertoire HTBI primers and Arm-PCR of CDR3 regions. TCRdb fed the multiplex PCR reads into MiXCR, producing one record per CDR3 protein. Of about 310,000 distinct CDR3 sequences detected, 15% to 20% appear once; the ten largest clones hold roughly 35%. Time point meaning: newly diagnosed GD, antithyroid drugs for less than 3 months. The TCR library was prepared using RNA isolated from PBMCs. This specimen was peripheral blood mononuclear cells (PBMCs), taken at new diagnosis, from a patient treated with antithyroid drugs. The receptors derive from a female donor with Graves disease.

This clonotype occurred a few times. Only one base separates this from a far larger clonotype, so it likely reflects a read error. The chain uses TRBV12-3 or TRBV12-4 and TRBJ2-1; D perhaps matches TRBD2 (6 bases). This CDR3 has 15 amino acids. Written as DNA, the CDR3 is TGTGCCAGCAGCTTAGATGGAGGGAAGGAGGGGACCCAGTTCTTC. Its translation: CASSLDGGKEGTQFF.

As DNA, the CDR3 is TGCGCCAGCAGCGTACAGGTGATGAACACTGAAGCTTTCTTT. Protein product: CASSVQVMNTEAFF. J is TRBJ1-1 and V is TRBV5-1, with D possibly being TRBD1 (5 bases). The germline gives CDR1 SGHRS, CDR2 YFSETQ. This CDR3 comprises 14 residues. Trimming shortened V by 4 bases and J by 0 bases, and 10 bases separated the two germline ends.

In this sample, this clonotype turned up many times. CDR3 in amino acids: CASSPRGEGVLYNEQFF. The CDR3 DNA is TGTGCCAGCAGCCCCCGAGGTGAAGGCGTCCTCTACAATGAGCAGTTCTTC. V is TRBV9 and J is TRBJ2-1, with D unresolved. V was cut by 4 bases and J by 3 bases, with 20 bases left in between. This CDR3 has 17 amino acids. Germline CDR1 and CDR2: SGDLS and YYNGEE.

This clonotype was counted ten times or more. The chain joins TRBV2 to TRBJ1-4, with unresolved D. V gave up 3 bases and J gave up 8 bases, with 13 bases separating them. The CDR3 consists of 14 residues. The germline gives CDR1 SNHLY, CDR2 FYNNEI. Here the CDR3 reads CASSEEFVGEKLFF. Here the CDR3 DNA reads TGTGCCAGCAGTGAGGAGTTCGTGGGGGAAAAACTGTTTTTT.

The chain couples TRBV9 to TRBJ2-1; 7 bases agree with TRBD2. Germline-derived CDR1 and CDR2 are SGDLS and YYNGEE. V shed 3 bases and J 4 bases; nucleotides not matched to a gene: 4. The CDR3 consists of 14 residues. CDR3 loop: CASSATSTYNEQFF. For the CDR3, the DNA is TGTGCCAGCAGCGCGACTAGCACATACAATGAGCAGTTCTTC. Together with reference TRBV9 and TRBJ2-1, the CDR3 gives the full variable domain: DSGVTQTPKHLITATGQRVTLRCSPRSGDLSVYWYQQSLDQGLQFLIQYYNGEERAKGNILERFSAQQFPDLHSELNLSSLELGDSALYFCASSATSTYNEQFFGPGTRLTVL.

This clonotype was seen repeatedly, ten times or more. The genes are TRBV19 and TRBJ2-3, with 11 bases matching TRBD2. CDR1 and CDR2 (germline): LNHDA, SQIVND (reference sequence). The CDR3 runs to 16 residues. Germline trimming cut 5 bases from V and 2 bases from J; bases unmatched to any gene: 6. The DNA for the CDR3 is TGTGCCAGTAGTTCCGGGACTAGCGGACCCACAGATACGCAGTATTTT. It specifies CASSSGTSGPTDTQYF.

This clonotype was counted ten times or more. The V and J genes are TRBV9 and TRBJ2-7; weak D call: TRBD2 (6 bases). V dropped 0 bases and J dropped 4 bases, with 14 bases sitting between them. CDR3 length equals 15 residues. In germline, CDR1 is SGDLS, CDR2 YYNGEE. CDR3 DNA: TGTGCCAGCAGCGTAGCTAGCGACCCGTTTTACGAGCAGTACTTC. This encodes CASSVASDPFYEQYF.

The sample holds a few counts of this clonotype. V gene TRBV30 combines with J gene TRBJ2-1; D might be TRBD1 (6 bases). The CDR3 extends over 15 amino acids. V was shortened by 1 base and J by 0 bases, with 10 bases between the two germline ends. From germline, CDR1 is GTSNPN and CDR2 SVGIG (reference sequence). The CDR3 sequence: CAWSEGHHSYNEQFF. For the CDR3, the DNA is TGTGCCTGGAGTGAGGGACACCACTCCTACAATGAGCAGTTCTTC. The entire variable domain, with the rest obtained from reference TRBV30 and TRBJ2-1, is as follows: SQTIHQWPATLVQPVGSPLSLECTVEGTSNPNLYWYRQAAGRGLQLLFYSVGIGQISSEVPQNLSASRPQDRQFILSSKKLLLSDSGFYLCAWSEGHHSYNEQFFGPGTRLTVL.

This clonotype was counted many times. The CDR3 loop reads CASRDFKSSYNSPLHF. The CDR3 DNA reads as TGTGCCAGCAGGGATTTTAAGAGCTCCTATAATTCACCCCTCCACTTT. The gene calls are TRBV6-1 and TRBJ1-6; no clear D. There are 16 residues in the CDR3. Trimming cost V 6 bases and J 0 bases, with 12 bases left between them. CDR1 is MNHNS and CDR2 is SASEGT in the germline V gene.

The chain is built from TRBV6-1 and TRBJ2-2; 8 bases agree with TRBD2. V trimming: 6 bases; J trimming: 2 bases; junction bases outside the gene matches: 11. Germline V lookup: CDR1 MNHNS, CDR2 SASEGT. The CDR3 sequence is 17 residues long. The CDR3 is CASSEASLAENTGELFF. In DNA, the CDR3 is TGTGCCAGCAGCGAGGCATCACTAGCGGAAAACACCGGGGAGCTGTTTTTT.

With respect to this clonotype: Given a much more abundant clone one base away, this may be a read error. This rearrangement joins TRBV25-1 to TRBJ1-6; D ambiguous. This CDR3 contains 15 residues. Between the trimmed V and J ends, which lost 3 bases and 8 bases, there was a span of 14 bases. CDR1 is MGHDK and CDR2 is SYGVNS in the germline V gene. CDR3 sequence reads: CASSEPRSKDSPLHF. CDR3 DNA sequence: TGTGCCAGCAGTGAGCCCAGGAGTAAGGATTCACCCCTCCACTTT.

This clonotype turned up a few times. The chain's CDR3 is CASSYSFMALAGGQETQYF. The CDR3 nucleotides read TGTGCCAGCAGTTACTCGTTTATGGCACTTGCGGGGGGCCAAGAGACCCAGTACTTC. The gene calls are TRBV6-5 and TRBJ2-5; 8 bases match TRBD2. Germline loops: CDR1 MNHEY, CDR2 SVGAGI. The junction had 13 bases not matched to a gene; V was cut back by 0 bases and J by 1 base. The CDR3 totals 19 residues.